This T cell receptor (beta chain) is drawn from a study of blood T cell repertoires in COVID-19. The CDR3 loop spans 13 amino acids. Per germline, CDR1 SGHVS and CDR2 FNYEAQ. V lost 6 bases, J lost 4 bases, and 3 bases stayed unmatched. TCRdb keeps only in-frame clones here, not all; method: immunoSEQ multiplex PCR. Of about 130,000 clones in the sample, 84% are singletons; the top ten hold around 13%. Sequenced: peripheral blood. The origin of this receptor is a woman aged 25 to 45 who had recovered from COVID-19. This sequence joins TRBV7-6 and TRBJ1-1; 9 nucleotides agree with TRBD1. This chain's CDR3 is CASSLGQGTEAFF. CDR3 sequence (DNA): TGTGCCAGCAGTTTGGGACAGGGCACTGAAGCTTTCTTT.